This T cell receptor beta chain derives from a study of shared clonotypes between healthy human individuals. This clone has more than one count but fewer than ten. The antigen remains undetermined. Overall study results and limits: All-four-donor shared clonotypes had higher generation probabilities than non-shared clonotypes did. The genetic and exposure-history diversity represented was limited by few donors.

Repertoires were generated with immunoSEQ multiplex PCR, while TCRdb's copy carries only in-frame clones and drops some. Altogether roughly 2,000,000 clones are present, about 95% being singletons, with the ten largest covering 1.2%. Naive CD8 isolation took CD45RO-negative cells positively selected for CCR7 and excluded terminally differentiated effector memory CD45RA+ cells. V shed 8 bases, J shed 5 bases, and the junction held 6 bases outside the gene matches. The CDR3 loop spans 12 amino acids. Per the germline V gene, CDR1 is SQVTM and CDR2 is ANQGSEA. This TCR came from a man younger than 30 in good health. What was sequenced was naive CD8+ T cells sorted from blood. J is TRBJ1-1 and V is TRBV29-1, with TRBD1 matching over 9 bases. The CDR3 loop reads CSTGTGWTEAFF. CDR3 in DNA: TGCAGCACCGGGACAGGGTGGACTGAAGCTTTCTTT.